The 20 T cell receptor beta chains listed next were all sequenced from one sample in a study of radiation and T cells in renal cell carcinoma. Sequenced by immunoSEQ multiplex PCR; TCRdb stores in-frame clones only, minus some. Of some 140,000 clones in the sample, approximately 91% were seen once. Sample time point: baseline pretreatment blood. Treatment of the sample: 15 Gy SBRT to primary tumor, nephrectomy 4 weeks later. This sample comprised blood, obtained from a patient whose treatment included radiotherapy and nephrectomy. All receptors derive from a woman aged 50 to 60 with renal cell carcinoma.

The DNA of the CDR3 is TGTGCCAGCTCCACTGAGAATCAGCCCCAGCATTTT. Amino acid sequence: CASSTENQPQHF. The chain links TRBV18 to TRBJ1-5; no clear D gene. The CDR3 is 12 residues long. Trimming removed 6 bases at V and 4 bases at J, with 7 bases between. The germline V gene encodes CDR1 KGHSH and CDR2 LQKENI.

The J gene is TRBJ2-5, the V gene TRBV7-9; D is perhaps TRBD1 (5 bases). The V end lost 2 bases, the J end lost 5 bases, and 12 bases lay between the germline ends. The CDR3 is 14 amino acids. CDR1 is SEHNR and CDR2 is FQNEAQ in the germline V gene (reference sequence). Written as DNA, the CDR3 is TGTGCCAGCAGCTTACAGCAGGGTTTCGAGACCCAGTACTTC. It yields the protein CASSLQQGFETQYF. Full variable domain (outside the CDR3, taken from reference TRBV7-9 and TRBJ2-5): DTGVSQNPRHKITKRGQNVTFRCDPISEHNRLYWYRQTLGQGPEFLTYFQNEAQLEKSRLLSDRFSAERPKGSFSTLEIQRTEQGDSAMYLCASSLQQGFETQYFGPGTRLLVL.

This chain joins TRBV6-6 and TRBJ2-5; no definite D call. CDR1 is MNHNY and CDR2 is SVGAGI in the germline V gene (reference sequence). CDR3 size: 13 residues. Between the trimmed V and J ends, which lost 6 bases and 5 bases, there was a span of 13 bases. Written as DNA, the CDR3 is TGTGCCAGCAGCGATCTCGTTTTGGAGACCCAGTACTTC. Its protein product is CASSDLVLETQYF.

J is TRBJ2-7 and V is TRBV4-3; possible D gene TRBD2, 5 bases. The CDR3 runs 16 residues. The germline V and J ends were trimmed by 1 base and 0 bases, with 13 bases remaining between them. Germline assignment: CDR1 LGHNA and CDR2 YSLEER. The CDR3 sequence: CASSQAWTGSSYEQYF. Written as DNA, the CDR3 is TGCGCCAGCAGCCAAGCGTGGACGGGGAGCTCCTACGAGCAGTACTTC.

CDR3 DNA sequence: TGTGCCAGCTGTCAAAGCGTCCCCTCCTATGGCTACACCTTC. Amino acid sequence: CASCQSVPSYGYTF. The V and J genes are TRBV6-5 and TRBJ1-2, with D unresolved. Trimming pared 8 bases from V and 4 bases from J, leaving 17 bases between. The CDR3 runs to 14 residues. Germline V gene sequence: CDR1 MNHEY, CDR2 SVGAGI.

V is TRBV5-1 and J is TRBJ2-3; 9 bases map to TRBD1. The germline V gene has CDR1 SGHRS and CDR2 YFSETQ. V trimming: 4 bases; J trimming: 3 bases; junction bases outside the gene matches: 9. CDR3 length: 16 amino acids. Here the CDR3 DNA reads TGCGCCAGCAGCCTATTACAGGGGGCGCAGACAGATACGCAGTATTTT. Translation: CASSLLQGAQTDTQYF.

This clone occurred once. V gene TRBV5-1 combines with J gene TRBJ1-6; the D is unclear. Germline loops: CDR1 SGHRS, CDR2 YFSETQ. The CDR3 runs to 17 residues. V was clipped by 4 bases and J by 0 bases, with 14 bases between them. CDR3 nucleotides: TGCGCCAGCAGCAAGGACGAGTGGAGCTCCTATAATTCACCCCTCCACTTT. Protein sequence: CASSKDEWSSYNSPLHF.

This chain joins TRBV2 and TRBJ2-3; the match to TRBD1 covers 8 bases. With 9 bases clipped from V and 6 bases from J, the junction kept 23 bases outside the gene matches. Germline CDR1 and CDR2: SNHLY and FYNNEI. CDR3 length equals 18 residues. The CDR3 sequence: CARTPGGESPLPLDTQYF. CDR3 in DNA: TGTGCCAGAACCCCAGGGGGCGAGAGTCCTCTCCCGCTGGATACGCAGTATTTT.

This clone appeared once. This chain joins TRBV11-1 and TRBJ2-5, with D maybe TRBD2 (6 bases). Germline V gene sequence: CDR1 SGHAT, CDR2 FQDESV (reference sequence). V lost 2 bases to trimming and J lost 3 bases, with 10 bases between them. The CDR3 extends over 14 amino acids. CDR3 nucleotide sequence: TGTGCCAGCAGCTTACGGACTACAAAAGAGACCCAGTACTTC. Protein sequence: CASSLRTTKETQYF.

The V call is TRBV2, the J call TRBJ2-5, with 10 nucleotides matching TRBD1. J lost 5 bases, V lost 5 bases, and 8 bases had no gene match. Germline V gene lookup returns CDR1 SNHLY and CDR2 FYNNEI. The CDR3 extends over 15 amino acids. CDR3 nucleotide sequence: TGTGCCAGCAGTACGACAGGGGGCTTGGGGGAGACCCAGTACTTC. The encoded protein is CASSTTGGLGETQYF.

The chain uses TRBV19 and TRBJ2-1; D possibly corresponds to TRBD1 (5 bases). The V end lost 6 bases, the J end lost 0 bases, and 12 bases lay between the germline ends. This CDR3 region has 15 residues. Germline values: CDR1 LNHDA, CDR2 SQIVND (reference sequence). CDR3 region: CASSQTQGSYNEQFF. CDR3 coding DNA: TGTGCCAGTAGCCAGACCCAGGGCTCCTACAATGAGCAGTTCTTC. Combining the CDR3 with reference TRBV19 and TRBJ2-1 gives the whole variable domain DGGITQSPKYLFRKEGQNVTLSCEQNLNHDAMYWYRQDPGQGLRLIYYSQIVNDFQKGDIAEGYSVSREKKESFPLTVTSAQKNPTAFYLCASSQTQGSYNEQFFGPGTRLTVL.

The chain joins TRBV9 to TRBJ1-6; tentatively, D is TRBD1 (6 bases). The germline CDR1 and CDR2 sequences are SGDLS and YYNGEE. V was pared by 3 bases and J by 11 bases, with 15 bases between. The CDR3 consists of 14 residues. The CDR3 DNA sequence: TGTGCCAGCAGCGGCCGACAGGAATCGGCACCCCTCCACTTT. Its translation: CASSGRQESAPLHF.

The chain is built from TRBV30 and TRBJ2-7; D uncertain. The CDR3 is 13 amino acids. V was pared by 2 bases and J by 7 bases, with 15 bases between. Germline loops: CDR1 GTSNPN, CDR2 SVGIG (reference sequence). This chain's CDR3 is CAWSPGSALEQYF. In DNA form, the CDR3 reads TGTGCCTGGAGTCCGGGTTCGGCTTTAGAGCAGTACTTC.

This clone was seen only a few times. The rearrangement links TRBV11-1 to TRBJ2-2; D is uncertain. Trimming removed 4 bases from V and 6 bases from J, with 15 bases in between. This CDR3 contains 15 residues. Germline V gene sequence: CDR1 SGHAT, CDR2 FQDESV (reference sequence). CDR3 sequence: CASSSRPGFSGELFF. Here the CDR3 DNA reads TGTGCCAGCAGCTCCCGACCTGGATTTTCCGGGGAGCTGTTTTTT.

The CDR3, as DNA: TGTGCCAGCAGCTTCGGGACAGGCGGGCGTGGCTACACCTTC. Encoded protein: CASSFGTGGRGYTF. The genes are TRBV7-8 and TRBJ1-2, with 8 nucleotides matching TRBD1. In germline, CDR1 is SGHVS, CDR2 FQNEAQ. The CDR3 runs to 14 residues. J lost 7 bases, V lost 3 bases, and 7 bases had no gene match.

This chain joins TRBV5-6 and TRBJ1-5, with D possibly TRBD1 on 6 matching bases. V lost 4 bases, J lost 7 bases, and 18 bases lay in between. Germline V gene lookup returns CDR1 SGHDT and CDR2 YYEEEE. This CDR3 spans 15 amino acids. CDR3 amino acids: CASSVVRGVGQPQHF. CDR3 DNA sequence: TGTGCCAGCAGCGTCGTCAGGGGAGTCGGGCAGCCCCAGCATTTT.

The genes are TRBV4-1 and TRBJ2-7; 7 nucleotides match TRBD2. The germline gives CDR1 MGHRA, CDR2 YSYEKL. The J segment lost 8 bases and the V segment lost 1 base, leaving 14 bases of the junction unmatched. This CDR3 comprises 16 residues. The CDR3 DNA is TGCGCCAGCAGCCAAGTCGGGCGCAGGTCTGGGACTAAGCAGTACTTC. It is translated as CASSQVGRRSGTKQYF.

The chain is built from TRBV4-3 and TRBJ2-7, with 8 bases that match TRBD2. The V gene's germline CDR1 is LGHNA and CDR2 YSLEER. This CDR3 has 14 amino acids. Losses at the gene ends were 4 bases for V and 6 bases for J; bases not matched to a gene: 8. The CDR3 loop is CASSLGGGVSEQYF. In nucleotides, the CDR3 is TGCGCCAGCAGCCTCGGGGGGGGAGTTTCCGAGCAGTACTTC.

CDR3 DNA sequence: TGCGCCAGCAGCTTGGAGGCCTACGAGCAGTACTTC. Its protein is CASSLEAYEQYF. V is TRBV5-1 and J is TRBJ2-7; D ambiguous. Trimming removed 0 bases at V and 2 bases at J, with 3 bases between. The CDR3 consists of 12 residues. CDR1 and CDR2 from the germline V gene are SGHRS and YFSETQ.

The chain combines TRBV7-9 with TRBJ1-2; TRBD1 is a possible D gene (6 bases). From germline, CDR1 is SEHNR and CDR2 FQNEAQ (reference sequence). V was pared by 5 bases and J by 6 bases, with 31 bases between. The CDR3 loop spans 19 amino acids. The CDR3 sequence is CASSPTSSWGATPLDGYTF. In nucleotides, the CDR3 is TGTGCCAGCAGCCCGACTTCGAGTTGGGGGGCCACACCGCTCGATGGCTACACCTTC.